The 9 T cell receptor beta chains reported below all come from one sample, sequenced in a study of blood T cell repertoires in COVID-19. Data came from immunoSEQ multiplex PCR; TCRdb stores just in-frame clones and leaves some out. This sample carries roughly 290,000 clones, approximately 84% of them seen once, and the ten largest clones take approximately 14%. The material sequenced was peripheral blood. The receptors shown here come from a person aged 65-85 years with COVID-19, enrolled during active disease.

The chain uses TRBV4-3 and TRBJ1-2; no clear D gene. The CDR3 loop spans 13 amino acids. Germline V CDR1 and CDR2: LGHNA, YSLEER. Deletions cut 2 bases from V and 4 bases from J, with 8 bases between. CDR3 sequence reads: CASSQIGAYGYTF. The CDR3 nucleotides read TGCGCCAGCAGCCAAATAGGAGCCTATGGCTACACCTTC.

The chain employs TRBV27 and TRBJ1-5, with 7 bases aligning to TRBD1. Germline CDR1 MNHEY, CDR2 SMNVEV (reference sequence). This CDR3 spans 14 amino acids. Trimming took 2 bases from V and 6 from J; bases not matched to a gene: 4. CDR3 bases: TGTGCCAGCAGTTTACGAGGGGGCGGTCAGCCCCAGCATTTT. Translating it yields CASSLRGGGQPQHF.

In the case of this clone: This sample also contains other DNA sequences that code for the same CDR3. V gene TRBV18 combines with J gene TRBJ2-5; possible D gene TRBD2, 5 bases. This CDR3 has 13 amino acids. In germline, CDR1 is KGHSH, CDR2 LQKENI. V was shortened by 4 bases and J by 5 bases, with 11 bases between the two germline ends. Written as DNA, the CDR3 is TGTGCCAGCTCACTTTATCCGGGGGAGACCCAGTACTTC. This sequence encodes CASSLYPGETQYF. The full variable domain, with the rest looked up from reference TRBV18 and TRBJ2-5, is NAGVMQNPRHLVRRRGQEARLRCSPMKGHSHVYWYRQLPEEGLKFMVYLQKENIIDESGMPKERFSAEFPKEGPSILRIQQVVRGDSAAYFCASSLYPGETQYFGPGTRLLVL.

The chain joins TRBV2 to TRBJ1-1, with TRBD1 identical over 8 bases. This CDR3 is 14 amino acids long. Germline V gene sequence: CDR1 SNHLY, CDR2 FYNNEI. V lost 6 bases to trimming and J lost 1 base; unmatched junction nucleotides: 4. CDR3 region: CASRPDRGNTEAFF. The DNA of the CDR3 is TGTGCCAGCAGGCCTGACAGGGGGAACACTGAAGCTTTCTTT.

J is TRBJ1-5 and V is TRBV18, with D possibly TRBD1 on 5 matching bases. Germline V gene sequence: CDR1 KGHSH, CDR2 LQKENI. CDR3 length: 12 residues. V dropped 8 bases and J dropped 3 bases, with 8 bases sitting between them. The CDR3 sequence: CASRQNNQPQHF. The CDR3 DNA reads TGTGCCAGCCGACAGAACAATCAGCCCCAGCATTTT.

The chain couples TRBV3-1 (or the pseudogene TRBV3-2) to TRBJ1-4, with TRBD1 as a possible D gene (6 bases). The germline gives CDR1 LGHDT, CDR2 YNNKEL (reference sequence). Trimming pared 4 bases from V and 6 bases from J, leaving 24 bases between. The CDR3 contains 18 residues. The CDR3 nucleotides read TGTGCCAGCAGCCGAATCCAGGGGCGGGGGGGACAAGATGAAAAACTGTTTTTT. This sequence encodes CASSRIQGRGGQDEKLFF.

This clone was recorded a few times. The chain couples TRBV2 to TRBJ1-1, with D maybe TRBD1 (6 bases). The V end was cut by 7 bases, the J end by 2 bases, with 11 bases between. Germline CDR1 reads SNHLY; CDR2 reads FYNNEI. The CDR3 extends over 13 amino acids. The DNA of the CDR3 is TGTGCCAGCAAAAACAGGGCTAACACTGAAGCTTTCTTT. Translating it yields CASKNRANTEAFF.

This clone was seen a few times. The chain combines TRBV4-1 with TRBJ1-6; tentatively, D is TRBD1 (5 bases). Germline V gene data show CDR1 as MGHRA and CDR2 as YSYEKL. The V and J ends lost 0 bases and 7 bases respectively, with 19 bases between them. The CDR3 runs 18 residues. CDR3 protein: CASSQDALGARGNSPLHF. CDR3 nucleotides: TGCGCCAGCAGCCAAGATGCACTCGGGGCACGGGGGAATTCACCCCTCCACTTT.

This chain uses TRBV7-8 with TRBJ2-1, with 9 bases fitting TRBD1. Germline trimming cut 9 bases from V and 7 bases from J; bases unmatched to any gene: 13. This CDR3 region has 15 residues. Germline lookup yields CDR1 SGHVS and CDR2 FQNEAQ. The CDR3 spells CASQNPGQGRNEQFF. The CDR3 DNA reads TGTGCCAGTCAAAATCCGGGACAGGGACGGAATGAGCAGTTCTTC.